Listed here are 15 T cell receptor beta chains from one sample, sequenced in a study of blood T cells in healthy people across ages (dated by TCRdb to 2013 to 2016). The library was generated by 5' RACE. Data came from an Illumina HiSeq 2500. A second roughly 7 to 11 cycle PCR used a sample-barcoded 5' primer and a J-beta primer mix. TCRdb itself trimmed the public reads at Q25 with fastp, ran MiXCR and retained productive beta chains. Records with the same CDR3 protein are collapsed into one entry carrying the most frequent genes and DNA. The sample table shows fewer than 950,000 distinct CDR3 sequences, and 35% to 40% are seen once. The ten largest clones take up approximately 12% of the sample. Sequencing was carried out using blood. These receptors all come from a man between 18 and 29 years old in good health.

This chain's CDR3 is CSAALGGSTNEKLFF. The CDR3 coding sequence is TGCAGTGCCGCTCTTGGGGGCAGCACTAATGAAAAACTGTTTTTT. The V gene is TRBV20-1, the J gene TRBJ1-4, with D tentatively TRBD1 (6 bases). CDR3 length: 15 amino acids. V was cut by 6 bases and J by 2 bases, with 16 bases left in between. Germline V gene lookup returns CDR1 DFQATT and CDR2 SNEGSKA (reference sequence).

DNA of the CDR3: TGTGCCAGCAGCTCCTGGGACAGGGCGAACACTGAAGCTTTCTTT. Protein product: CASSSWDRANTEAFF. J is TRBJ1-1 and V is TRBV7-9; 9 bases match TRBD1. This CDR3 contains 15 residues. The V and J ends lost 4 bases and 1 base, in that order; junction bases with no gene match: 4. Germline V gene sequence: CDR1 SEHNR, CDR2 FQNEAQ (reference sequence). Full variable domain (outside the CDR3, taken from reference TRBV7-9 and TRBJ1-1): DTGVSQNPRHKITKRGQNVTFRCDPISEHNRLYWYRQTLGQGPEFLTYFQNEAQLEKSRLLSDRFSAERPKGSFSTLEIQRTEQGDSAMYLCASSSWDRANTEAFFGQGTRLTVV.

V usage is TRBV5-1 and J usage is TRBJ2-5; 7 positions agree with TRBD2. The CDR3 contains 17 residues. The germline gives CDR1 SGHRS, CDR2 YFSETQ. V lost 3 bases to trimming and J lost 2 bases; unmatched junction nucleotides: 13. The CDR3 loop is CASSSTSLALVQETQYF. CDR3 DNA sequence: TGCGCCAGCAGCTCAACATCACTAGCGTTGGTTCAAGAGACCCAGTACTTC.

This clonotype showed up many times. This rearrangement joins TRBV20-1 to TRBJ2-1; 10 nucleotides line up with TRBD2. V was pared by 6 bases and J by 5 bases, with 4 bases of the junction left unmatched. The CDR3 spans 13 residues. Germline-derived CDR1 and CDR2 are DFQATT and SNEGSKA (reference sequence). The CDR3 DNA reads as TGCAGTGCCATTAGCGGGGGGCACAATGAGCAGTTCTTC. Amino acid sequence: CSAISGGHNEQFF.

This rearrangement joins TRBV6-6 to TRBJ1-1; D not certain. The CDR3 length is 15 residues. Trimming pared 8 bases from V and 0 bases from J, leaving 16 bases between. Germline V gene data show CDR1 as MNHNY and CDR2 as SVGAGI (reference sequence). The CDR3, as DNA: TGTGCCAGCGGTCACGAGGCAGTCTTGAACACTGAAGCTTTCTTT. This gives the protein CASGHEAVLNTEAFF.

V gene TRBV6-5 combines with J gene TRBJ1-4; D perhaps matches TRBD1 (6 bases). V was trimmed by 2 bases and J by 0 bases, leaving 16 bases between them. Germline V gene lookup returns CDR1 MNHEY and CDR2 SVGAGI. The CDR3 sequence is 18 residues long. The CDR3 coding sequence is TGTGCCAGCAGTTACCGGACAGCAAGTCCTACAACTAATGAAAAACTGTTTTTT. Translated: CASSYRTASPTTNEKLFF.

This clonotype turned up a few times. The chain uses TRBV9 and TRBJ2-3; D is unclear. The ends were cut back, 0 bases at V and 5 bases at J, with 13 bases in the middle. CDR1 is SGDLS, CDR2 YYNGEE, per germline. The length of the CDR3 is 15 residues. The CDR3 DNA follows: TGTGCCAGCAGCGTAGAGGGTCCGTTCATAGATACGCAGTATTTT. This codes for CASSVEGPFIDTQYF.

At least ten counts were recorded for this clonotype. This sequence joins TRBV9 and TRBJ2-5, with 11 bases that match TRBD1. The CDR3 runs to 15 residues. V gave up 4 bases and J gave up 4 bases; unmatched junction bases: 6. Germline-derived CDR1 and CDR2 are SGDLS and YYNGEE. CDR3 sequence reads: CASSPRDRGRETQYF. The CDR3 DNA follows: TGTGCCAGCAGCCCACGGGACAGGGGGAGAGAGACCCAGTACTTC.

As regards this clonotype: A much larger clone differs by one base, so this may be a read error. Written as DNA, the CDR3 is TGCAGCGTTGAAGGACCGGGACAGGAACACGAGCAGTACTTC. This codes for CSVEGPGQEHEQYF. This sequence joins TRBV29-1 and TRBJ2-7, with TRBD1 matching 8 bases. Germline V gives CDR1 SQVTM, CDR2 ANQGSEA. There are 14 residues in the CDR3. Trimming removed 1 base from V and 5 bases from J; junction bases left unmatched: 7.

This clonotype has a handful of counts. This chain links TRBV20-1 with TRBJ1-1; no definite D call. Between the trimmed V and J ends, which lost 2 bases and 0 bases, there was a span of 7 bases. Germline V gives CDR1 DFQATT, CDR2 SNEGSKA (reference sequence). This CDR3 spans 13 amino acids. The DNA for the CDR3 is TGCAGTGCTAGATACCCCATGAACACTGAAGCTTTCTTT. It encodes CSARYPMNTEAFF.

The CDR3 protein is CASSFAGGQPQHF. Here the CDR3 DNA reads TGTGCCAGCAGTTTTGCAGGGGGACAGCCCCAGCATTTT. This chain uses TRBV12-3 or TRBV12-4 with TRBJ1-5; 7 nucleotides match TRBD1. The trim removed 3 bases at V and 7 bases at J, leaving 3 bases unmatched. There are 13 residues in the CDR3.

A remark on this clonotype: An end of the junction differs from the germline gene, which may be a read error. The rearrangement uses TRBV5-4 and TRBJ2-1; 15 bases match TRBD2. The CDR3 loop spans 17 amino acids. The germline CDR1 and CDR2 sequences are SGHNT and YYREEE (reference sequence). The CDR3 region is CASSLGLAGGPYNGQFF. DNA of the CDR3: TGTGCCAGCAGCCTCGGACTAGCGGGGGGGCCCTACAATGGGCAGTTCTTC.

The chain combines TRBV6-6 with TRBJ1-2, with D perhaps matching TRBD1 (6 bases). Trimming took off 4 bases at V and 4 bases at J, with 16 bases between the two ends. Per germline, CDR1 MNHNY and CDR2 SVGAGI (reference sequence). There are 15 residues in the CDR3. Here the CDR3 reads CASSSGTPRLYGYTF. The CDR3 DNA reads as TGTGCCAGCAGTTCCGGGACACCAAGGCTCTATGGCTACACCTTC.

This clonotype was detected ten times or more. Germline is not matched at one junction end, which may reflect a read error. V usage is TRBV7-9 and J usage is TRBJ1-2; D gene unclear. The V gene's germline CDR1 is SEHNR and CDR2 FQNEAQ (reference sequence). The length of the CDR3 is 13 residues. CDR3 in DNA: TGTGCCAGCAGTTTAGGAGTTGGCTATGGCTACACCTTC. Its translation: CASSLGVGYGYTF.

There are a few counts of this clonotype. The chain has TRBV25-1 and TRBJ2-5, with TRBD2 matching 7 bases. Matching the DNA end better, TRBJ2-7 makes the J call doubtful. The length of the CDR3 is 14 residues. Germline V lookup: CDR1 MGHDK, CDR2 SYGVNS. CDR3 sequence (DNA): TGTGCCAGCAGTGGGGGGGGGTCTTACTACGAGCAGTACTTC. Translating gives CASSGGGSYYEQYF.